The T cell receptor beta chain described here comes from a study of blood T cell repertoires in COVID-19. Whole-study context: The United States, Italy and Spain supplied acute and convalescent COVID-19 samples. Sources were T cells, B-cell-depleted T cells, or PBMCs; the material itself was cDNA or gDNA.

CDR1 is SGHTA and CDR2 is FQGNSA in the germline V gene. Between the trimmed V and J ends, which lost 1 base and 3 bases, there was a span of 10 bases. The CDR3 runs 14 residues. Per the original methods: From reference gene primer amplification, estimates of nucleated cell counts were derived. Libraries were prepared by immunoSEQ multiplex PCR; TCRdb keeps only in-frame clonotypes and omits some of them. V, J and clone size reflect that table, while D and trimming were determined from the DNA. The sample holds roughly 200,000 clones, 80% to 85% seen once. Patients at the Seattle site were enrolled during active infection and followed longitudinally.

Specimen: peripheral blood. The J gene is TRBJ2-7, the V gene TRBV7-2; D is possibly TRBD1 (6 bases). The clonotype was recovered from a woman of 80 years or more with COVID-19, enrolled during active disease. CDR3 sequence reads: CASSLEGVRYEQYF. CDR3 DNA: TGTGCCAGCAGCTTAGAGGGGGTTCGCTACGAGCAGTACTTC.